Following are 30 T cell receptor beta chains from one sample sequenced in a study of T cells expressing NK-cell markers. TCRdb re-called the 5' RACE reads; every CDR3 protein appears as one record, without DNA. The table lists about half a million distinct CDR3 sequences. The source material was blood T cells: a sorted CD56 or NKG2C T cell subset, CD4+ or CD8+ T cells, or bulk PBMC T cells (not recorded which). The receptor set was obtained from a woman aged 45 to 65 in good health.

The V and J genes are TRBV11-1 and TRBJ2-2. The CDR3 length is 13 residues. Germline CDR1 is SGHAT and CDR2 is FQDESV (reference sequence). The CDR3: CASSLGQYGELFF.

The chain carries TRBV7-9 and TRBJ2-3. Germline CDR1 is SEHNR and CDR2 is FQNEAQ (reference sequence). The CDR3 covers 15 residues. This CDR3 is CASSLGSVGSDTQYF.

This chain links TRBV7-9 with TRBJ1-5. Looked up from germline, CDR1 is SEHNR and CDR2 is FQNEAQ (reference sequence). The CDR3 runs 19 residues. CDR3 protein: CASSLATYQSGFSNQPQHF. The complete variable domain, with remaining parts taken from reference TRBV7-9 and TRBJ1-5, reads DTGVSQNPRHKITKRGQNVTFRCDPISEHNRLYWYRQTLGQGPEFLTYFQNEAQLEKSRLLSDRFSAERPKGSFSTLEIQRTEQGDSAMYLCASSLATYQSGFSNQPQHFGDGTRLSIL.

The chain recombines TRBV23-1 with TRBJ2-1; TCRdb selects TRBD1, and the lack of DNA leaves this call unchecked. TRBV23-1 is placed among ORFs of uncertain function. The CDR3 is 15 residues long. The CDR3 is CASSCLAGPYNEQFF.

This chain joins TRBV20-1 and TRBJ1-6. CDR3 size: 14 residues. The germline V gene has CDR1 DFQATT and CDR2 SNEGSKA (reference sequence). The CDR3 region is CSASTRGGNSPLHF.

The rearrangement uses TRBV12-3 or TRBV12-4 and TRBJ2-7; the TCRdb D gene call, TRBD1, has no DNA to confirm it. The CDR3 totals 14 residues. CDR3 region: CASRGSGGNYEQYF.

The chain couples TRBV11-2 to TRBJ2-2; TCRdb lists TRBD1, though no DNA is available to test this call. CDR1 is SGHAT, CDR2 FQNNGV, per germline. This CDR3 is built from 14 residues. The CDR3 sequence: CATGAELNTGELFF.

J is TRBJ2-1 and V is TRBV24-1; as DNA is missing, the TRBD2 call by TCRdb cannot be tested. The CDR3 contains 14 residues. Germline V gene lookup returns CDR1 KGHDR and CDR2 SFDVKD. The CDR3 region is CATSLAGGYNEQFF.

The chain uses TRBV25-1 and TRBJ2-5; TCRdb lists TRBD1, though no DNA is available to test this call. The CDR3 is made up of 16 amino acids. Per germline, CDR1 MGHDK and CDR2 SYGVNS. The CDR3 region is CASSADVQVYQETQYF.

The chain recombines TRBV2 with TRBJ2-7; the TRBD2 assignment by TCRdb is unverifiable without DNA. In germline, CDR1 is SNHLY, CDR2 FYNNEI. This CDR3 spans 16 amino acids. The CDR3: CASMRGVFSGFYEQYF.

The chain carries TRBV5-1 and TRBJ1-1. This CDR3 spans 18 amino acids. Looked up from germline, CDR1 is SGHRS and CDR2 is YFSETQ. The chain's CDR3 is CASSLVGSWSSPNTEAFF.

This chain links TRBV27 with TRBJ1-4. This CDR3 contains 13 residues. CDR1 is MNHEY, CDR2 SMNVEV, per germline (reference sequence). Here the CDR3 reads CARVRATNEKLFF.

CDR3 residues: CASSLRTGTPNSKDEQFF. The chain employs TRBV7-8 and TRBJ2-1; the TRBD1 assignment by TCRdb is unverifiable without DNA. Germline CDR1 reads SGHVS; CDR2 reads FQNEAQ. The CDR3 runs 18 residues. Combining the CDR3 with reference TRBV7-8 and TRBJ2-1 gives the whole variable domain GAGVSQSPRYKVAKRGQDVALRCDPISGHVSLFWYQQALGQGPEFLTYFQNEAQLDKSGLPSDRFFAERPEGSVSTLKIQRTQQEDSAVYLCASSLRTGTPNSKDEQFFGPGTRLTVL.

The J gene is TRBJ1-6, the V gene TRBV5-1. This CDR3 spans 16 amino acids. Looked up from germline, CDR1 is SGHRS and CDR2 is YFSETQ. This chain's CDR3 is CASSLMPTGDNSPLHF.

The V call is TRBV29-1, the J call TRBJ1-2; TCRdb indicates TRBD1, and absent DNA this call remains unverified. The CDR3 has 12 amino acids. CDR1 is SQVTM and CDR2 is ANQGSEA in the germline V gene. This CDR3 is CSATQGNYGYTF. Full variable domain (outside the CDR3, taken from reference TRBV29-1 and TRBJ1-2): SAVISQKPSRDICQRGTSLTIQCQVDSQVTMMFWYRQQPGQSLTLIATANQGSEATYESGFVIDKFPISRPNLTFSTLTVSNMSPEDSSIYLCSATQGNYGYTFGSGTRLTVV.

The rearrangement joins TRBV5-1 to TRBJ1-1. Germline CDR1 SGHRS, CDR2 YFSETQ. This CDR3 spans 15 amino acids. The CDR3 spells CASSPGPRRSTEAFF.

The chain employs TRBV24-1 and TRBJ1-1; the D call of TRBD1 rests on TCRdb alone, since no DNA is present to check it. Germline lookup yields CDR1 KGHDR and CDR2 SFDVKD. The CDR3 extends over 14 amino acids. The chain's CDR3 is CATRDTYLNTEAFF.

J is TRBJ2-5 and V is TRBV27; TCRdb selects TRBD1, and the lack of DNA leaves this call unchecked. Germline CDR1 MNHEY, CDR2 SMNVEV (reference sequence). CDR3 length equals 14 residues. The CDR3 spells CASSPPWRRETQYF.

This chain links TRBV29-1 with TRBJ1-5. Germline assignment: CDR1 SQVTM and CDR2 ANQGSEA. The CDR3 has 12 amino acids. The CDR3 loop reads CSVAFLNQPQHF.

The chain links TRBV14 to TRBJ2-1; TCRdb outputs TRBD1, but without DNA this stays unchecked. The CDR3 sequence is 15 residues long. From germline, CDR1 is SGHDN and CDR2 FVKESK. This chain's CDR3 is CASSPDRGTRHEQFF.

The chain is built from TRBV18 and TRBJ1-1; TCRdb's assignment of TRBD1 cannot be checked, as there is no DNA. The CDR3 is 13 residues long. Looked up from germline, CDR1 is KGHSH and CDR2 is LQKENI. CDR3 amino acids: CASTEVRGPEAFF.

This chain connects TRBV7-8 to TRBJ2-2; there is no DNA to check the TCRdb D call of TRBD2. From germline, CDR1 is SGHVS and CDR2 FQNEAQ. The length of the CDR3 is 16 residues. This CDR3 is CASSFIAGGLTGELFF.

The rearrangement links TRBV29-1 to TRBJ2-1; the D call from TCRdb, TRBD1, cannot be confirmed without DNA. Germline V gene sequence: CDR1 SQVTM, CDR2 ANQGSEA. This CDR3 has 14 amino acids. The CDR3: CSARGGQGVNEQFF.

CDR3 region: CASSLSPGRYEQYF. The rearrangement joins TRBV12-3 or TRBV12-4 to TRBJ2-7. This CDR3 has 14 amino acids.

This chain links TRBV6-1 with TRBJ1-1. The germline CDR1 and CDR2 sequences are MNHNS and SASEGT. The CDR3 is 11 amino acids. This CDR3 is CASRDAIGAFF.

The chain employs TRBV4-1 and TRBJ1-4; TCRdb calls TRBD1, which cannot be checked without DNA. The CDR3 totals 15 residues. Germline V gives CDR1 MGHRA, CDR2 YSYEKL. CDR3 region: CASRPQKGEGEKLFF.

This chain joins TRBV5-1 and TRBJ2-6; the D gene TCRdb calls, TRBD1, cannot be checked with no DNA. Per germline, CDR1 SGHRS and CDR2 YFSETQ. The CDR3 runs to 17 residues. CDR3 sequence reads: CASSPGTGPPGANVLTF.

The CDR3 reads CASSREGGFEAFF. The chain combines TRBV11-3 with TRBJ1-1. Germline CDR1 reads SGHNT; CDR2 reads YENEEA. This CDR3 has 13 amino acids.

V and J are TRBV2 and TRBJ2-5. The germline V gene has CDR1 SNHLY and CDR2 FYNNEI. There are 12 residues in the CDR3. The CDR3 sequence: CASIVVGETQYF. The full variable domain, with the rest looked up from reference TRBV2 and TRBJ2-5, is EPEVTQTPSHQVTQMGQEVILRCVPISNHLYFYWYRQILGQKVEFLVSFYNNEISEKSEIFDDQFSVERPDGSNFTLKIRSTKLEDSAMYFCASIVVGETQYFGPGTRLLVL.

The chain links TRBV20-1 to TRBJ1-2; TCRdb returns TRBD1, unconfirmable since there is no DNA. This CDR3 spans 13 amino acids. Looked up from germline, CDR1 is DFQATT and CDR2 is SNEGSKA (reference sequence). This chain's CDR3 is CSARVRAAYGYTF.